This T cell receptor (beta chain) was identified in a study of T cells in Graves' hyperthyroidism and ophthalmopathy. Study information: Peripheral blood was secured at the point of initial diagnosis, before any treatment.

General study findings and limits: Most clonotypes that expanded in the thyroid above 0.001 also showed up in blood.

Germline V lookup: CDR1 LGHNA, CDR2 YNFKEQ. J lost 6 bases, V lost 4 bases, and 30 bases had no gene match. This CDR3 has 22 amino acids. Diagnostic assessment was based on clinical symptoms, serum thyroxine and TRAb, thyroid ultrasound and orbital computed tomography. Cells are PBMCs isolated from 10 ml of fresh blood. There are a few counts of this clonotype. What it binds is not known. RNA transcripts served as the template for amplifying TCR beta CDR3 regions. When the TCR CDR3 underwent first-round RT-PCR, the HTBI primer set was used. TCRdb reanalysed the multiplex PCR reads using MiXCR and keeps one entry per CDR3 protein. Here the sample spans 550,000 to 650,000 distinct CDR3 sequences, roughly 13% being singletons.

The chain carries TRBV4-2 and TRBJ2-3; 8 bases are shared with TRBD1. This TCR derives from a woman aged 25 to 45 with Graves' hyperthyroidism that later progressed to Graves' ophthalmopathy. The sample comprised blood. CDR3 region: CASSRPSEGQEVRLALVDTQYF. For the CDR3, the DNA is TGTGCCAGCAGCCGACCTAGTGAGGGACAGGAGGTTAGGCTAGCCCTAGTGGATACGCAGTATTTT.